The entry below describes one T cell receptor beta chain. Antigen specificity is unknown. Random hexamers served to reverse transcribe roughly 0.45 to 1 ug RNA. The CDR3 of TCR beta was amplified by immunoSEQ multiplex PCR across 54 Vbeta and 13 Jbeta. Using its own MiXCR run on the immunoSEQ multiplex PCR reads, TCRdb lists one record per CDR3 protein. The sample includes fewer than 250,000 distinct CDR3 sequences, about 93% of them seen just once. These data belong to a study of CD8 T cells in Susac syndrome. General observations from the study: Regarding the TCR sequencing and HLA analysis, the study admitted that a relatively small number of individuals were involved.

The TEMRA cells underwent FACS enrichment, while the CD8+ and CD4+ T cells underwent negative isolation. The CDR3 is 13 residues long. Germline CDR1 is SGDLS and CDR2 is YYNGEE. The V gene lost 0 bases and the J gene lost 5 bases, with 9 bases spanning the gap. The chain recombines TRBV9 with TRBJ2-7; D may be TRBD2 (5 bases). The specimen sequenced was CD8+ T cells from PBMCs. This TCR came from a human donor with multiple sclerosis. The chain's CDR3 is CASSVAAGNEQYF. The CDR3 DNA reads as TGTGCCAGCAGCGTAGCCGCGGGCAACGAGCAGTACTTC. Drawing the rest from reference TRBV9 and TRBJ2-7, the complete variable domain is DSGVTQTPKHLITATGQRVTLRCSPRSGDLSVYWYQQSLDQGLQFLIQYYNGEERAKGNILERFSAQQFPDLHSELNLSSLELGDSALYFCASSVAAGNEQYFGPGTRLTVT.